The rows below give T cell receptor beta chains drawn from one sample of a study of cytomegalovirus exposure and HLA in healthy donors. TCRdb's copy holds only in-frame clones and misses some; the assay was immunoSEQ multiplex PCR. The repertoire includes some 150,000 clones, approximately 63% of them detected once, and roughly 2% sits in the top ten. The sequenced sample consisted of PBMCs. The receptors originated from a woman aged 55-69 years in good health and CMV-seropositive. The CDR3 runs from the conserved cysteine through the conserved F or W. The order of the fields is J gene, D gene, V gene, clone size, CDR3 DNA, CDR3 protein. The D gene is left open where the match is weak. Size values are once, few and many counts, or a class for expanded clones, and some rows have none.

>TRBJ2-7|TRBD2|TRBV5-4|-
TGTGCCAGCAGCCCTAATAGCGGGTTGAGCTCCTACGAGCAGTACTTC
CASSPNSGLSSYEQYF
>TRBJ1-1|-|TRBV6-1|few
TGTGCCAGCAGTGAATTGTGGGGGGGAACCACTGAAGCTTTCTTT
CASSELWGGTTEAFF
>TRBJ2-7|-|TRBV29-1|few
TGCAGCGTTAAACAGGGCCCCCCCTACGAGCAGTACTTC
CSVKQGPPYEQYF
>TRBJ1-1|-|TRBV7-3|-
TGTGCCAGCAGCTTAAATACGAGGAACACTGAAGCTTTCTTT
CASSLNTRNTEAFF
>TRBJ2-7|TRBD1|TRBV28|-
TGTGCCAGCAGTACCGGGACAGGGGTCGAGCAGTACTTC
CASSTGTGVEQYF
>TRBJ1-1|-|TRBV11-2|few
TGTGCCAGCAGCCTAAGTATCGCGAACACTGAAGCTTTCTTT
CASSLSIANTEAFF
>TRBJ2-7|TRBD2|TRBV5-1|few
TGCGCCAGCAGCGCATACGGTCCCTCGGGACTAGCCTCCTACGAGCAGTACTTC
CASSAYGPSGLASYEQYF
>TRBJ1-2|TRBD1|TRBV28|-
TGTGCCAGCAGTACCGGGACAGCCCTAACCCTTAACTATGGCTACACCTTC
CASSTGTALTLNYGYTF
>TRBJ2-7|TRBD1|TRBV6-1|-
TGTGCCAGCAGTGAGGGGACAGGGGGCTACGAGCAGTACTTC
CASSEGTGGYEQYF
>TRBJ2-4|TRBD2|TRBV9|-
TGTGCCAGCAGCCCGGGGAGGGAAGCCAAAAACATTCAGTACTTC
CASSPGREAKNIQYF
>TRBJ2-5|-|TRBV6-5|-
TGTGCCAGCAGTCTAATGCGGGGCTCCCAAGAGACCCAGTACTTC
CASSLMRGSQETQYF
>TRBJ2-5|-|TRBV18|-
TGTGCCAGCTCATCACTACCGACAGGCAGGGAGACCCAGTACTTC
CASSSLPTGRETQYF
>TRBJ2-7|TRBD1|TRBV2|-
TGTGCCAGCAGCGCAGGGGGCGAGCAGTACTTC
CASSAGGEQYF
>TRBJ1-4|TRBD1|TRBV5-1|few
TGCGCCAGCAGCTCGGACAGGGCTGAAAAACTGTTTTTT
CASSSDRAEKLFF
>TRBJ1-2|TRBD1|TRBV28|once
TGTGCCATCGACGACAGGGGGCGCGGAGGTGATGGCTACACCTTC
CAIDDRGRGGDGYTF
>TRBJ2-6|TRBD1|TRBV7-9|-
TGTGCCAGCAGCTTCTCCGGGACAGGCCTCTCTGGGGCCAACGTCCTGACTTTC
CASSFSGTGLSGANVLTF
>TRBJ1-2|-|TRBV20-1|-
TGCAGTGCTAGAGAGAGGTCGTACACCTTC
CSARERSYTF
>TRBJ1-1|TRBD1|TRBV6-5|few
TGTGCCAGCAGTCGTGGGGACAGTGAAGCTTTCTTT
CASSRGDSEAFF
>TRBJ1-1|-|TRBV5-1|few
TGCGCCAGCAGCTTGGCTGGGGCTACCGGGACTGAAGCTTTCTTT
CASSLAGATGTEAFF
>TRBJ1-5|-|TRBV6-1|once
TGTGCCAGCAGTCCAACATACAATCAGCCCCAGCATTTT
CASSPTYNQPQHF
>TRBJ1-3|-|TRBV28|-
TGTGCCAGCAGTTTTTTAGTGGAGGGAAACACCATATATTTT
CASSFLVEGNTIYF
>TRBJ2-7|TRBD2|TRBV5-1|-
TGCGCCAGCAGGGATGGGACTAGGCCCGAGCAGTACTTC
CASRDGTRPEQYF
>TRBJ2-3|TRBD2|TRBV28|-
TGTGCCAGCAGTACGGCGGGAGGACGAGCAGATACGCAGTATTTT
CASSTAGGRADTQYF
>TRBJ2-3|-|TRBV19|-
TGTGCCAGTAAATTAACAGGCACAGATACGCAGTATTTT
CASKLTGTDTQYF
>TRBJ1-2|TRBD1|TRBV28|-
TGTGCCAGCAGTACCCACGGGACAGGGACTCCCTATGGCTACACCTTC
CASSTHGTGTPYGYTF
>TRBJ2-7|TRBD2|TRBV6-6|-
TGTGCCAGCTCATCGGGGGGAAGCGGGACCTACGAGCAGTACTTC
CASSSGGSGTYEQYF
>TRBJ1-5|-|TRBV7-4|once
TGTGCCAGCAGCTTAGGACAGGCCTGTAATCAGCCCCAGCATTTT
CASSLGQACNQPQHF
>TRBJ1-5|TRBD1|TRBV25-1|-
TGTGCCAGCAGTGCCGGAACCGGGACAGGGAGCAATCAGCCCCAGCATTTT
CASSAGTGTGSNQPQHF
>TRBJ1-6|-|TRBV6-1|few
TGTGCCAGCAGTGAAGGAGGGGGTAGGCCCTCACCCCTCCACTTT
CASSEGGGRPSPLHF
>TRBJ2-1|-|TRBV6-5|-
TGTGCCAGCAGTCGCCGGACAGACAATGAGCAGTTCTTC
CASSRRTDNEQFF
>TRBJ1-3|TRBD1|TRBV4-2|-
TGTGCCAGCAGCCCCTACGTAAAGTTACAGGGGGTCTCTGGAAACACCATATATTTT
CASSPYVKLQGVSGNTIYF
>TRBJ2-7|TRBD1|TRBV2|-
TGTGCCAGCAGGGCCCGACAGGGAAGGTGGGAGCAGTACTTC
CASRARQGRWEQYF
>TRBJ1-3|TRBD1|TRBV5-1|few
TGCGCCAGCAGCCTCGGGACAGAGACCAGTGGAAACACCATATATTTT
CASSLGTETSGNTIYF
>TRBJ1-1|-|TRBV19|-
TGTGCCAGTAGTATTTTAGCGGGACAAGGTGGGACTGAAGCTTTCTTT
CASSILAGQGGTEAFF
>TRBJ2-7|TRBD1|TRBV28|-
TGTGCCAGCAGAGGGTCGGTCCGGACAGGGGACCACGAGCAGTACTTC
CASRGSVRTGDHEQYF
>TRBJ2-5|TRBD2|TRBV6-6|-
TGTGCCAGCAGAAGACTCCCGGGAGGGCAAGAGACCCAGTACTTC
CASRRLPGGQETQYF
>TRBJ1-1|-|TRBV5-1|few
TGCGCCAGCAGCTTGGTACAGCAGAACACTGAAGCTTTCTTT
CASSLVQQNTEAFF
>TRBJ1-1|-|TRBV29-1|few
TGCAGCGTTGTTGGCCCCACGAACACTGAAGCTTTCTTT
CSVVGPTNTEAFF
>TRBJ1-1|-|TRBV2|few
TGTGCCAGCAAGAGAGACGAGGCGAACACTGAAGCTTTCTTT
CASKRDEANTEAFF
>TRBJ1-5|-|TRBV5-4|-
TGTGCCAGCAGCCAACAGGGTTCCAATCAGCCCCAGCATTTT
CASSQQGSNQPQHF
>TRBJ1-4|TRBD1|TRBV5-4|-
TGTGCCAGCAGTAGACCGGGACAGGGTGGTGAAAAACTGTTTTTT
CASSRPGQGGEKLFF
>TRBJ2-3|-|TRBV2|-
TGTGCCAGCAGTTCCCTCTTGAGCACAGATACGCAGTATTTT
CASSSLLSTDTQYF
>TRBJ1-2|-|TRBV28|-
TGTGCCAGCAGCCAACAGTTTGGAGGCTACACCTTC
CASSQQFGGYTF